This TCR beta chain emerged from a study of cytomegalovirus exposure and HLA in healthy donors. For the study at large: Earlier findings included roughly 100 million unique TCR beta sequences obtained from 150 million to 200 million T cells.

Germline assignment: CDR1 SGHAT and CDR2 FQNNGV. The V and J ends lost 4 bases and 3 bases respectively, with 10 bases between them. CDR3 length equals 13 residues. With 60 Vbeta and 13 Jbeta primers, the PCR was carried out. Assay used: immunoSEQ multiplex PCR; TCRdb lists only in-frame clones, some missing. The sample holds 170,000 or so clones; about four fifths are singletons and the top ten take about 0.5%. On this clone itself: Its antigen is unknown.

General observations from the study: The authors assumed roughly uniform sequencing depth across donors for presence/absence analyses. In a later analysis, across HLA loci, associated TCR counts were highest for DRB1, lowest for HLA-C. In a later analysis, around 18,000 TCR beta sequences were associated with HLA alleles at 0.05 false discovery rate.

The sample comprised PBMCs. The genes are TRBV11-2 and TRBJ2-7, with TRBD2 as a possible D gene (5 bases). This sequence was found in a woman aged 45-65 years in good health and CMV-seronegative. CDR3 bases: TGTGCCAGCAGCTATGAGCGGAGCTACGAGCAGTACTTC. As protein: CASSYERSYEQYF.